These T cell receptor beta chains were read from a single sample in a study of regulatory T cells in long-lasting Graves disease. TCRdb used MiXCR to reprocess the multiplex PCR reads, holding one entry per CDR3 protein. The sample lists about 310,000 distinct CDR3 sequences; 18% were seen once. The sample was peripheral blood mononuclear cells (PBMCs), taken at new diagnosis, from a patient treated with antithyroid drugs. These receptors were collected from a female donor with Graves disease. The conserved cysteine and the conserved F or W are not part of the CDR3 here. The D gene is left open where the match is weak.

d_call j_call v_call cdr3_aa
TRBD2 TRBJ2-1 TRBV2 AGRAGYNEQF
TRBD2 TRBJ2-7 TRBV6-5 ASSYQSGIRSYEQY
. TRBJ2-1 TRBV12-3/TRBV12-4 ASSPPTGGVGNEQF
TRBD2 TRBJ2-7 TRBV6-9 ASSSPLGGSPPYEQY
TRBD1 TRBJ1-1 TRBV28 ASIQGAGTEAF
TRBD1 TRBJ1-1 TRBV11-3 ASSPTGLGTEAF
TRBD1 TRBJ1-6 TRBV7-9 ASTLATGTGGSPLH
TRBD2 TRBJ2-1 TRBV15 ATSRDKGLAVYEQF
TRBD1 TRBJ2-3 TRBV20-1 SARKGAEDTQY
TRBD1 TRBJ2-1 TRBV27 ASSPIPQGATYNEQF
. TRBJ2-1 TRBV9 ASSERPTASLEQF
. TRBJ2-7 TRBV5-1 ASSLDTSGVYEQY
TRBD2 TRBJ2-2 TRBV28 ASSLTSGGTGELF
TRBD1 TRBJ1-5 TRBV6-1 ASSEMAGGQPQH
. TRBJ1-1 TRBV25-1 ASSDYSTEAF
TRBD2 TRBJ2-7 TRBV2 ASSEGWVAGDYEQY
. TRBJ2-3 TRBV7-2 ASTQWGAGTDTQY
. TRBJ1-1 TRBV2 ASSEGVREAF
TRBD2 TRBJ2-5 TRBV25-1 ASSDGLATQETQY
TRBD1 TRBJ2-3 TRBV27 ASSKDRGRTDTQY
TRBD2 TRBJ2-1 TRBV11-3 ASRREAVYNEQF
. TRBJ1-6 TRBV20-1 SARDSRQADNSPLH
. TRBJ2-3 TRBV3-1 ASSQDADTQY
. TRBJ1-2 TRBV6-5 ASSYYAQTPNGYT
TRBD2 TRBJ2-2 TRBV11-3 ASSFSGSITGELF
. TRBJ2-5 TRBV5-1 ASRDYYQETQY
. TRBJ2-6 TRBV12-5 ASGSGAGANVLT
TRBD1 TRBJ1-1 TRBV2 AGSGNRQGEAF
. TRBJ2-7 TRBV12-3/TRBV12-4 ASSFAGPTRYEQY
TRBD2 TRBJ2-1 TRBV19 ASIAGDTTYNEQF
. TRBJ2-1 TRBV28 ASGASFPYNEQF
. TRBJ1-2 TRBV20-1 SARDPMGRGFGYT
TRBD2 TRBJ2-1 TRBV3-1 ASSQVPASGSNEQF
. TRBJ2-2 TRBV11-1 ASSLGRGNTGELF
. TRBJ1-5 TRBV19 ASSGGTSNQPQH
. TRBJ2-6 TRBV11-2 ASSLLPGAGSGANVLT
. TRBJ2-7 TRBV12-3/TRBV12-4 ASSHGGASYEQY
TRBD1 TRBJ1-2 TRBV19 ASIPQGTAYGYT
TRBD2 TRBJ2-7 TRBV2 ASATYGAGGGEQY
TRBD1 TRBJ1-6 TRBV7-2 ASSYRTGASYNSPLH
. TRBJ1-1 TRBV19 ASRRGESITEAF
. TRBJ2-4 TRBV11-2 ASSHYRETAKNIQY
. TRBJ2-2 TRBV28 ASSPQGAPPAGELF
TRBD2 TRBJ2-2 TRBV20-1 SARAGRAGTGELF
. TRBJ2-1 TRBV12-3/TRBV12-4 ASSSSANNEQF
TRBD1 TRBJ2-1 TRBV5-6 ASSSQGEQF
. TRBJ1-5 TRBV12-3/TRBV12-4 ASSLGRHSNQPQH
. TRBJ2-3 TRBV24-1 ATSDEYTDTQY
. TRBJ2-1 TRBV10-3 AISLKAGNEQF
. TRBJ1-1 TRBV12-3/TRBV12-4 ASSLAPDSDTEAF
. TRBJ1-2 TRBV7-8 ASSLGGWGATGYT
TRBD2 TRBJ2-2 TRBV28 ASGTSGTGELF
TRBD1 TRBJ2-7 TRBV12-3/TRBV12-4 ASSWTGVAPY